This T cell receptor beta chain stems from a study of OX40 agonist ivuxolimab in advanced cancers. The CDR3 sequence is 14 residues long. Germline V gene sequence: CDR1 SGHTA, CDR2 FQGNSA. Trimming removed 1 base at V and 1 base at J, with 7 bases between. Measured with immunoSEQ multiplex PCR; TCRdb has only the in-frame clones, and not every one. The sample lists tens of thousands of clones, about 85% occurring once. This clonotype originated in an adult with an advanced solid tumor such as melanoma, head and neck, liver or kidney cancer. The sample consisted of CD4+ or CD8+ T cells sorted from blood, taken in a trial of the OX40 agonist ivuxolimab. J is TRBJ2-5 and V is TRBV7-2, with D hard to call. The CDR3 is CASSLGGFQETQYF. The CDR3 nucleotides are TGTGCCAGCAGCTTAGGGGGTTTCCAAGAGACCCAGTACTTC. The whole variable domain, filled in from reference TRBV7-2 and TRBJ2-5, reads GAGVSQSPSNKVTEKGKDVELRCDPISGHTALYWYRQSLGQGLEFLIYFQGNSAPDKSGLPSDRFSAERTGGSVSTLTIQRTQQEDSAVYLCASSLGGFQETQYFGPGTRLLVL.